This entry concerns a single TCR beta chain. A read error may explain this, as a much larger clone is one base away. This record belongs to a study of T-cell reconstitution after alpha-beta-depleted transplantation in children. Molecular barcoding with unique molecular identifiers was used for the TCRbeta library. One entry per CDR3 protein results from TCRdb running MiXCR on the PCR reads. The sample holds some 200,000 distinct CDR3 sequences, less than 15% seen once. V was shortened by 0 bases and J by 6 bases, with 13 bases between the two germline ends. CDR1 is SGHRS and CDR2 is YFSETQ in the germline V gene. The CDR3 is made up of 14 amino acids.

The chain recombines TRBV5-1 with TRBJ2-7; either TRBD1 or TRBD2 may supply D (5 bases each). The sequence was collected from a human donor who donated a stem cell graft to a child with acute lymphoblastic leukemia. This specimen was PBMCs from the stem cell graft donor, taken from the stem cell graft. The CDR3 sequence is CASSLGDPGSEQYF. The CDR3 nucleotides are TGCGCCAGCAGCTTGGGGGACCCGGGGAGCGAGCAGTACTTC.